The 23 T cell receptor beta chains listed next were all sequenced from one sample in a study of control samples from healthy donors and cancer patients. Data came from immunoSEQ multiplex PCR; TCRdb stores just in-frame clones and leaves some out. The profile shows about 230,000 clones, around 79% of them singletons. Sequenced input: PBMCs. Receptor source: a woman aged 55 to 70 with lung cancer.

The chain links TRBV5-1 to TRBJ2-1; D is unclear. Trimming pared 4 bases from V and 4 bases from J, leaving 12 bases between. There are 14 residues in the CDR3. CDR1 is SGHRS, CDR2 YFSETQ, per germline. The DNA for the CDR3 is TGCGCCAGCAGCCCATCCGGAGAGTACAATGAGCAGTTCTTC. Its protein is CASSPSGEYNEQFF.

CDR3 loop: CASSPLVTGELFF. As DNA, the CDR3 is TGTGCCAGCAGCCCCCTGGTCACCGGGGAGCTGTTTTTT. The chain employs TRBV7-3 and TRBJ2-2; D is undetermined. Trimming removed 5 bases from V and 4 bases from J, with 8 bases in between. Per the germline V gene, CDR1 is SGHTA and CDR2 is FQGTGA. The CDR3 totals 13 residues.

The J gene is TRBJ1-3, the V gene TRBV7-9; tentatively, D is TRBD1 (6 bases). CDR3 size: 15 residues. Trimming removed 4 bases from V and 8 bases from J, with 18 bases in between. The germline V gene encodes CDR1 SEHNR and CDR2 FQNEAQ (reference sequence). CDR3 residues: CASSSRGQSVDTIYF. CDR3 sequence (DNA): TGTGCCAGCAGCTCTAGAGGACAGTCCGTTGACACCATATATTTT. Variable domain in full (rest from reference TRBV7-9 and TRBJ1-3): DTGVSQNPRHKITKRGQNVTFRCDPISEHNRLYWYRQTLGQGPEFLTYFQNEAQLEKSRLLSDRFSAERPKGSFSTLEIQRTEQGDSAMYLCASSSRGQSVDTIYFGEGSWLTVV.

The J gene is TRBJ2-2, the V gene TRBV9; D is undetermined. Germline CDR1 and CDR2: SGDLS and YYNGEE. This CDR3 has 14 residues. V lost 0 bases and J lost 9, with 12 bases in between. CDR3 protein: CASSVAGSARELFF. The CDR3 coding sequence is TGTGCCAGCAGCGTAGCTGGGTCGGCACGGGAGCTGTTTTTT.

This chain joins TRBV5-1 and TRBJ2-2; D not certain. The CDR3 is 12 amino acids. Trimming removed 6 bases at V and 7 bases at J, with 10 bases between. CDR1 and CDR2 from the germline V gene are SGHRS and YFSETQ. CDR3 DNA: TGCGCCAGCACGGTCGAGAGCGGGGAGCTGTTTTTT. This codes for CASTVESGELFF.

CDR3 sequence: CASSILGRAEADTQYF. CDR3 nucleotide sequence: TGTGCCAGCAGCATCCTAGGGAGGGCGGAGGCAGATACGCAGTATTTT. The J gene is TRBJ2-3, the V gene TRBV7-9, with 7 bases matching TRBD2. V was pared by 5 bases and J by 4 bases, with 12 bases of the junction left unmatched. The germline V gene has CDR1 SEHNR and CDR2 FQNEAQ (reference sequence). The length of the CDR3 is 16 residues.

This clone was picked up a small number of times. The chain carries TRBV6-6 and TRBJ1-5; the match to TRBD1 covers 9 bases. The CDR3 is made up of 16 amino acids. The trim removed 0 bases at V and 6 bases at J, leaving 6 bases unmatched. The V gene's germline CDR1 is MNHNY and CDR2 SVGAGI (reference sequence). The CDR3 DNA reads TGTGCCAGCAGTTACTCGACAGGGGGGGAGAGTCAGCCCCAGCATTTT. Encoded protein: CASSYSTGGESQPQHF.

This clone was observed once. V usage is TRBV2 and J usage is TRBJ1-3; D not certain. The V gene lost 7 bases and the J gene lost 0 bases, with 10 bases spanning the gap. The V gene's germline CDR1 is SNHLY and CDR2 FYNNEI. CDR3 size: 14 residues. Here the CDR3 DNA reads TGTGCCAGCACAGACTACTCCTCTGGAAACACCATATATTTT. Translating gives CASTDYSSGNTIYF.

The chain employs TRBV2 and TRBJ1-1; perhaps TRBD1 as D (5 bases). Germline CDR1 and CDR2: SNHLY and FYNNEI. V was clipped by 7 bases and J by 1 base, with 10 bases between them. This CDR3 has 13 residues. The CDR3 DNA reads as TGTGCCAGCACTATCCAGGGGAACACTGAAGCTTTCTTT. Protein product: CASTIQGNTEAFF.

The V call is TRBV4-2, the J call TRBJ1-4; 11 nucleotides line up with TRBD1. After removal of 5 bases from V and 7 bases from J, the junction contained 6 bases not matched to a gene. This CDR3 contains 15 residues. From germline, CDR1 is LGHNA and CDR2 YNFKEQ. CDR3 sequence reads: CASSDRTGGGEKLFF. In DNA, the CDR3 is TGTGCCAGCAGCGACAGGACAGGGGGCGGTGAAAAACTGTTTTTT.

The rearrangement uses TRBV5-6 and TRBJ2-3; possibly TRBD1 or TRBD2 for D (6 bases each). Germline V gene lookup returns CDR1 SGHDT and CDR2 YYEEEE. V lost 4 bases, J lost 4 bases, and 13 bases lay in between. This CDR3 has 14 amino acids. The CDR3 spells CASSPDGGSDTQYF. The CDR3 DNA is TGTGCCAGCAGCCCTGACGGGGGCTCAGATACGCAGTATTTT. The entire variable domain, with the rest obtained from reference TRBV5-6 and TRBJ2-3, is as follows: DAGVTQSPTHLIKTRGQQVTLRCSPKSGHDTVSWYQQALGQGPQFIFQYYEEEERQRGNFPDRFSGHQFPNYSSELNVNALLLGDSALYLCASSPDGGSDTQYFGPGTRLTVL.

The J gene is TRBJ2-7, the V gene TRBV5-1, with TRBD1 matching 9 bases. The CDR3 runs 14 residues. Losses at the gene ends were 4 bases for V and 7 bases for J; bases not matched to a gene: 9. The germline V gene has CDR1 SGHRS and CDR2 YFSETQ. CDR3 protein: CASSRDRARGEQYF. As DNA, the CDR3 is TGCGCCAGCAGCCGGGACAGGGCCCGGGGAGAGCAGTACTTC.

The chain joins TRBV5-6 to TRBJ1-2; D is ambiguous. Germline CDR1 is SGHDT and CDR2 is YYEEEE. Between the trimmed V and J ends, which lost 4 bases and 8 bases, there was a span of 12 bases. The CDR3 has 12 amino acids. The CDR3 region is CASSPGVEGYTF. The CDR3 DNA reads TGTGCCAGCAGCCCCGGGGTTGAGGGCTACACCTTC.

On this clone itself: Distinct nucleotide sequences in the sample also encode this CDR3. The rearrangement uses TRBV5-1 and TRBJ1-4; 8 bases are a match to TRBD1. This CDR3 comprises 15 residues. After removal of 0 bases from V and 8 bases from J, the junction contained 6 bases not matched to a gene. Germline V gene sequence: CDR1 SGHRS, CDR2 YFSETQ. CDR3 protein: CASSLAGTGGEKLFF. CDR3 nucleotides: TGCGCCAGCAGCTTGGCCGGGACAGGAGGCGAAAAACTGTTTTTT. Complete variable domain (other parts from reference TRBV5-1 and TRBJ1-4): KAGVTQTPRYLIKTRGQQVTLSCSPISGHRSVSWYQQTPGQGLQFLFEYFSETQRNKGNFPGRFSGRQFSNSRSEMNVSTLELGDSALYLCASSLAGTGGEKLFFGSGTQLSVL.

Regarding this clone: This may be a read error, as it is one base from a much larger clone. DNA for the CDR3: TGTGCCAGCAGCCAAGCGGAGACCCAGTACTTC. Residues: CASSQAETQYF. This sequence joins TRBV3-1 (or the pseudogene TRBV3-2) and TRBJ2-5; D is undetermined. The CDR3 is made up of 11 amino acids. Germline V lookup: CDR1 LGHDT, CDR2 YNNKEL (reference sequence). The V end lost 1 base, the J end lost 5 bases, and 2 bases lay between the germline ends.

V and J are TRBV28 and TRBJ2-1; 7 positions agree with TRBD1. The germline gives CDR1 MDHEN, CDR2 SYDVKM. V trimming: 7 bases; J trimming: 0 bases; junction bases outside the gene matches: 12. The CDR3 has 17 amino acids. The CDR3 nucleotides are TGTGCCAGCACTGCTCCGACAGGGACCGGCTCCTACAATGAGCAGTTCTTC. Protein product: CASTAPTGTGSYNEQFF.

The J gene is TRBJ2-7, the V gene TRBV11-2; D is undetermined. V lost 1 base, J lost 5 bases, and 15 bases lay in between. Germline CDR1 and CDR2: SGHAT and FQNNGV. The CDR3 loop spans 15 amino acids. The CDR3 loop reads CASSLVLGHPHEQYF. CDR3 bases: TGTGCCAGCAGCTTAGTCTTAGGGCATCCCCACGAGCAGTACTTC. Using reference TRBV11-2 and TRBJ2-7 for the parts outside the CDR3, the full variable domain is EAGVAQSPRYKIIEKRQSVAFWCNPISGHATLYWYQQILGQGPKLLIQFQNNGVVDDSQLPKDRFSAERLKGVDSTLKIQPAKLEDSAVYLCASSLVLGHPHEQYFGPGTRLTVT.

This chain links TRBV30 with TRBJ2-7; no clear D. From germline, CDR1 is GTSNPN and CDR2 SVGIG (reference sequence). CDR3 length equals 14 residues. Trimming removed 1 base at V and 3 bases at J, with 13 bases between. The CDR3 DNA reads as TGTGCCTGGAGTGGTAGCAGACGATACTACGAGCAGTACTTC. Its protein is CAWSGSRRYYEQYF. Full variable domain (outside the CDR3, taken from reference TRBV30 and TRBJ2-7): SQTIHQWPATLVQPVGSPLSLECTVEGTSNPNLYWYRQAAGRGLQLLFYSVGIGQISSEVPQNLSASRPQDRQFILSSKKLLLSDSGFYLCAWSGSRRYYEQYFGPGTRLTVT.

This clone was detected only a few times. The rearrangement uses TRBV7-9 and TRBJ2-7; D remains ambiguous. The CDR3 is 15 residues long. V gave up 5 bases and J gave up 7 bases, with 21 bases separating them. CDR1 is SEHNR and CDR2 is FQNEAQ in the germline V gene (reference sequence). The CDR3 DNA reads as TGTGCCAGCAGCCCCATCGACGCGTTTTCTAATGAGCAGTACTTC. Encoded protein: CASSPIDAFSNEQYF.

The CDR3 DNA follows: TGTGCCAGCAGCTCTCCTCCGCTAGCGGGAGGGCCTGGAAACATTCAGTACTTC. Translation gives CASSSPPLAGGPGNIQYF. The chain recombines TRBV7-8 with TRBJ2-4, with 12 bases that match TRBD2. Germline V CDR1 and CDR2: SGHVS, FQNEAQ. This CDR3 is built from 18 residues. V trimming: 4 bases; J trimming: 6 bases; junction bases outside the gene matches: 13.

The rearrangement joins TRBV7-3 to TRBJ2-7; 9 nucleotides match TRBD1. Germline V lookup: CDR1 SGHTA, CDR2 FQGTGA. The CDR3 covers 14 residues. Germline trimming cut 5 bases from V and 5 bases from J; bases unmatched to any gene: 7. Written as DNA, the CDR3 is TGTGCCAGCAGCCTAATGGGACAGGGAAACGAGCAGTACTTC. Protein: CASSLMGQGNEQYF.

This clone was found a few times. V and J are TRBV7-8 and TRBJ1-2; 7 bases fit TRBD1. Germline lookup yields CDR1 SGHVS and CDR2 FQNEAQ. The V and J ends lost 1 base and 3 bases, in that order; junction bases with no gene match: 5. This CDR3 spans 15 amino acids. Here the CDR3 reads CASSLGGGVYYGYTF. The CDR3 DNA reads TGTGCCAGCAGCTTAGGAGGGGGCGTATACTATGGCTACACCTTC.

This clone has just one count. The chain combines TRBV5-1 with TRBJ1-2, with 11 bases lining up with TRBD1. CDR3 length: 15 amino acids. With V trimmed by 3 bases and J by 3 bases, 4 bases remained unmatched. Germline V gives CDR1 SGHRS, CDR2 YFSETQ. Written as DNA, the CDR3 is TGCGCCAGCAGCTCGGACAGGGGGCAGGACTATGGCTACACCTTC. This gives the protein CASSSDRGQDYGYTF. The whole variable domain, filled in from reference TRBV5-1 and TRBJ1-2, reads KAGVTQTPRYLIKTRGQQVTLSCSPISGHRSVSWYQQTPGQGLQFLFEYFSETQRNKGNFPGRFSGRQFSNSRSEMNVSTLELGDSALYLCASSSDRGQDYGYTFGSGTRLTVV.